Listed below are T cell receptor beta chains from one sample, sequenced in a study of control samples from healthy donors and cancer patients. This table comes from immunoSEQ multiplex PCR, and its TCRdb copy is limited to in-frame clones, with some not included. This table has fewer than 500,000 clones, 90% appearing once. Sample: PBMCs. These receptor sequences come from a man in his forties with head and neck cancer. Both conserved end residues are part of each CDR3. The D gene is left open where the match is weak. Where a row states a size, it is once, few, many or the class of an expanded clone; other rows omit it.

J,V,D,size,DNA,CDR3
TRBJ2-3,TRBV6-5,TRBD2,-,TGTGCCAGCAGTTACAACTCGCGGGGGGGCACAGATACGCAGTATTTT,CASSYNSRGGTDTQYF
TRBJ2-2,TRBV6-2/TRBV6-3,-,once,TGTGCCAGCAGCCCGACGAACACCGGGGAGCTGTTTTTT,CASSPTNTGELFF
TRBJ1-4,TRBV30,-,-,TGTGCCTGGAGTGTCCAGTCACGGGAAAAACTGTTTTTT,CAWSVQSREKLFF
TRBJ2-7,TRBV3-1/TRBV3-2,-,-,TGTGCCAGCAGCCGAGTAGCGGACCTCGAGCAGTACTTC,CASSRVADLEQYF
TRBJ2-1,TRBV14,-,-,TGTGCCAGCAGCCAAGATCTGCCCAGGGCCGGGGAGCAGTTCTTC,CASSQDLPRAGEQFF
TRBJ1-2,TRBV11-1,-,-,TGTGCCAGCAGCTTAGGGTACAACTCTAACTATGGCTACACCTTC,CASSLGYNSNYGYTF
TRBJ2-3,TRBV3-1/TRBV3-2,-,-,TGTGCCAGCAGCCAAGTGCTGGGAGCTACGCAGTATTTT,CASSQVLGATQYF
TRBJ2-7,TRBV6-5,TRBD2,-,TGTGCCAGCAACCCTAGCGGGATTGGCTACGAGCAGTACTTC,CASNPSGIGYEQYF
TRBJ1-2,TRBV5-1,-,-,TGCGCCAGCAGCGAGTCGGGGGCTGGTGGCTACACCTTC,CASSESGAGGYTF
TRBJ1-1,TRBV13,-,-,TGTGCCAGTTCGGGAAACACCAAAATTTTTGAAGCTTTCTTT,CASSGNTKIFEAFF